One sample yielded the 27 T cell receptor beta chains listed below, sequenced in a study of regulatory T cells in long-lasting Graves disease. Construction of TCR beta libraries relied on iRepertoire HTBI primers and on Arm-PCR targeting CDR3 regions. MiXCR, applied by TCRdb to the multiplex PCR reads, yields one record per CDR3 protein. The sample has hundreds of thousands of distinct CDR3 sequences, 16% seen once. Regarding time point: newly diagnosed GD, antithyroid drugs for less than 3 months. Making the TCR library involved RNA that had been extracted from PBMCs. The sample was also reused in another study, on T cells in Graves' hyperthyroidism and ophthalmopathy.

The sample here was peripheral blood mononuclear cells (PBMCs), taken at new diagnosis, from a patient treated with antithyroid drugs. These receptors all come from a man aged 40-55 years with Graves disease.

This clonotype appeared many times. This rearrangement joins TRBV4-1 to TRBJ1-4; TRBD1 aligns across 8 bases. V shed 1 base and J 0 bases; nucleotides not matched to a gene: 10. In germline, CDR1 is MGHRA, CDR2 YSYEKL. CDR3 length: 19 residues. The chain's CDR3 is CASSQALSDRAATNEKLFF. Here the CDR3 DNA reads TGCGCCAGCAGCCAAGCCTTGTCGGACAGGGCGGCAACTAATGAAAAACTGTTTTTT.

The gene calls are TRBV7-9 and TRBJ1-2; D is perhaps TRBD1 (5 bases). V lost 7 bases and J lost 4, with 16 bases in between. This CDR3 has 14 residues. Germline CDR1 SEHNR, CDR2 FQNEAQ (reference sequence). CDR3 region: CASNLDSFAYGYTF. Written as DNA, the CDR3 is TGTGCCAGCAACCTAGACAGTTTCGCCTATGGCTACACCTTC.

The chain recombines TRBV7-3 with TRBJ2-5; D not certain. CDR3 length equals 15 residues. V was clipped by 2 bases and J by 4 bases, with 14 bases between them. Germline V gene lookup returns CDR1 SGHTA and CDR2 FQGTGA. The CDR3 bases are TGTGCCAGCAGCTTAGGAGAGGCCGGATCAGAGACCCAGTACTTC. It encodes CASSLGEAGSETQYF. Full variable domain (outside the CDR3, taken from reference TRBV7-3 and TRBJ2-5): GAGVSQTPSNKVTEKGKYVELRCDPISGHTALYWYRQSLGQGPEFLIYFQGTGAADDSGLPNDRFFAVRPEGSVSTLKIQRTERGDSAVYLCASSLGEAGSETQYFGPGTRLLVL.

The chain couples TRBV6-2 or TRBV6-3 to TRBJ2-3; D might be TRBD1 or TRBD2, each matching 5 bases. CDR1 and CDR2 from the germline V gene are MNHEY and SVGEGT. CDR3 length: 14 residues. The germline V and J ends were trimmed by 5 bases and 2 bases, with 11 bases remaining between them. The DNA of the CDR3 is TGTGCCAGCAGTAACGGGGCCCCCACAGATACGCAGTATTTT. Translating it yields CASSNGAPTDTQYF.

V is TRBV4-2 and J is TRBJ1-4; no clear D gene. Per germline, CDR1 LGHNA and CDR2 YNFKEQ. V lost 3 bases and J 8 bases, leaving 10 bases between the germline ends. CDR3 length equals 13 residues. The CDR3 is CASSQGIGEKLFF. In DNA form, the CDR3 reads TGTGCCAGCAGCCAGGGAATAGGCGAAAAACTGTTTTTT.

The chain joins TRBV10-3 to TRBJ2-7; 11 nucleotides line up with TRBD2. The CDR3 extends over 15 amino acids. CDR1 ENHRY and CDR2 SYGVKD come from the germline V gene. J was trimmed by 0 bases and V by 6 bases; bases with no gene match: 4. CDR3 protein: CAISSTSGGSYEQYF. The CDR3, as DNA: TGTGCCATCAGCTCTACTAGCGGGGGCTCCTACGAGCAGTACTTC.

This clonotype was observed at least ten times. This chain connects TRBV27 to TRBJ1-1, with D perhaps TRBD1 (5 bases). Trimming cost V 2 bases and J 13 bases, with 17 bases left between them. The V gene's germline CDR1 is MNHEY and CDR2 SMNVEV (reference sequence). CDR3 length: 13 residues. CDR3 nucleotides: TGTGCCAGCAGTTTAAACGGGGTTACCAGGGTTTTCTTT. It yields the protein CASSLNGVTRVFF.

This clonotype was detected ten times or more. The chain combines TRBV28 with TRBJ2-5; possible D gene TRBD2, 6 bases. In germline, CDR1 is MDHEN, CDR2 SYDVKM. With 5 bases removed from V and 4 bases from J, the gap between germline ends came to 11 bases. The CDR3 sequence is 13 residues long. The CDR3 DNA sequence: TGTGCCAGCAGTCTACTAGCTTCAGAGACCCAGTACTTC. It is translated as CASSLLASETQYF.

In regard to this clonotype: This may come from a read error, since a much larger clone is one base off. V and J are TRBV29-1 and TRBJ2-3; 9 nucleotides line up with TRBD2. Germline V gene sequence: CDR1 SQVTM, CDR2 ANQGSEA. This CDR3 has 15 amino acids. CDR3 amino acids: CSVLLAGASTDMQYF. The CDR3 DNA sequence: TGCAGCGTCTTGTTAGCGGGGGCCAGCACAGATATGCAGTATTTT.

This clonotype has at least ten counts. The chain couples TRBV20-1 to TRBJ2-1, with TRBD2 matching over 13 bases. Germline loops: CDR1 DFQATT, CDR2 SNEGSKA (reference sequence). The CDR3 has 14 amino acids. Germline trimming cut 3 bases from V and 5 bases from J; bases unmatched to any gene: 1. This CDR3 is CSARGLAGNNEQFF. The CDR3 DNA reads TGCAGTGCTAGGGGACTAGCGGGGAACAATGAGCAGTTCTTC.

This clonotype has just a few counts. The V call is TRBV7-2, the J call TRBJ1-1, with D possibly matching TRBD1 (6 bases). This CDR3 has 14 residues. Trimming pared 7 bases from V and 8 bases from J, leaving 20 bases between. The germline V gene has CDR1 SGHTA and CDR2 FQGNSA. The DNA for the CDR3 is TGTGCCAGCACTATGGGGGGCTTCCGTGGGGAAGCTTTCTTT. Amino acid sequence: CASTMGGFRGEAFF. Looking up the rest from reference TRBV7-2 and TRBJ1-1 gives the full variable domain: GAGVSQSPSNKVTEKGKDVELRCDPISGHTALYWYRQSLGQGLEFLIYFQGNSAPDKSGLPSDRFSAERTGGSVSTLTIQRTQQEDSAVYLCASTMGGFRGEAFFGQGTRLTVV.

In this sample, this clonotype turned up a few times. The rearrangement uses TRBV5-1 and TRBJ1-2; D is unclear. Germline V gene data show CDR1 as SGHRS and CDR2 as YFSETQ. The length of the CDR3 is 13 residues. V shed 1 base and J shed 7 bases, with 11 bases lying between them. The CDR3 DNA is TGCGCCAGCAGCTTGTCAAAGGCGAGTGGCTACACCTTC. Translating gives CASSLSKASGYTF.

This clonotype has ten or more counts. V is TRBV11-2 and J is TRBJ2-1; D is tentatively TRBD1 or TRBD2 (5 bases each). CDR3 length equals 14 residues. Trimming removed 1 base at V and 6 bases at J, with 10 bases between. In germline, CDR1 is SGHAT, CDR2 FQNNGV. The CDR3 DNA is TGTGCCAGCAGCTTAGTTATTGGGGGCAATGAGCAGTTCTTC. This encodes CASSLVIGGNEQFF.

This clonotype was detected only a few times. The V call is TRBV19, the J call TRBJ2-1; perhaps TRBD2 as D (6 bases). V lost 6 bases to trimming and J lost 7 bases, with 22 bases between them. The CDR3 runs 16 residues. In germline, CDR1 is LNHDA, CDR2 SQIVND (reference sequence). The CDR3 DNA reads as TGTGCCAGTAGAATCGAGTCCGGGAGCTGGTGGAATGAGCAGTTCTTC. Its translation: CASRIESGSWWNEQFF.

This clonotype was picked up many times. The rearrangement joins TRBV18 to TRBJ2-3; D is uncertain. The length of the CDR3 is 14 residues. Germline V gives CDR1 KGHSH, CDR2 LQKENI. Trimming shortened V by 0 bases and J by 1 base, and 5 bases separated the two germline ends. DNA of the CDR3: TGTGCCAGCTCACCACCTACGCGCACAGATACGCAGTATTTT. Its protein is CASSPPTRTDTQYF.

In its sample, this clonotype was seen a few times. The chain has TRBV7-9 and TRBJ1-1; TRBD1 aligns across 9 bases. V shed 5 bases and J 9 bases; nucleotides not matched to a gene: 4. The length of the CDR3 is 12 residues. Germline CDR1 reads SEHNR; CDR2 reads FQNEAQ (reference sequence). The CDR3 is CASSLGTGKAFF. The CDR3 DNA is TGTGCCAGCAGCCTCGGGACAGGGAAAGCTTTCTTT. Full variable domain (rest looked up from reference TRBV7-9 and TRBJ1-1): DTGVSQNPRHKITKRGQNVTFRCDPISEHNRLYWYRQTLGQGPEFLTYFQNEAQLEKSRLLSDRFSAERPKGSFSTLEIQRTEQGDSAMYLCASSLGTGKAFFGQGTRLTVV.

The table lists this clonotype with a few counts. The chain uses TRBV5-6 and TRBJ2-3; D is unclear. This CDR3 has 13 residues. Germline assignment: CDR1 SGHDT and CDR2 YYEEEE. The germline V and J ends were trimmed by 1 base and 0 bases, with 3 bases remaining between them. The CDR3 bases are TGTGCCAGCAGCTTGTTAAGCACAGATACGCAGTATTTT. This codes for CASSLLSTDTQYF. Full variable domain (missing parts from reference TRBV5-6 and TRBJ2-3): DAGVTQSPTHLIKTRGQQVTLRCSPKSGHDTVSWYQQALGQGPQFIFQYYEEEERQRGNFPDRFSGHQFPNYSSELNVNALLLGDSALYLCASSLLSTDTQYFGPGTRLTVL.

This chain uses TRBV28 with TRBJ2-3; D is unclear. CDR1 is MDHEN, CDR2 SYDVKM, per germline. V lost 6 bases and J 6 bases, leaving 22 bases between the germline ends. The CDR3 has 16 residues. CDR3 sequence reads: CASRPLGEALGDTQYF. CDR3 sequence (DNA): TGTGCCAGCAGGCCCCTTGGTGAGGCGCTTGGGGATACGCAGTATTTT. Together with reference TRBV28 and TRBJ2-3, the CDR3 gives the full variable domain: DVKVTQSSRYLVKRTGEKVFLECVQDMDHENMFWYRQDPGLGLRLIYFSYDVKMKEKGDIPEGYSVSREKKERFSLILESASTNQTSMYLCASRPLGEALGDTQYFGPGTRLTVL.

A remark on this clonotype: A far more abundant clone sits one base away, making this likely a read error. The chain couples TRBV6-2 or TRBV6-3 to TRBJ1-3; 7 bases map to TRBD1. The CDR3 consists of 16 residues. The germline gives CDR1 MNHEY, CDR2 SVGEGT. For the CDR3, the DNA is TGTGCCAACAGTGATGAAGCGACAGGGAACGGAAACACCATATATTTT. It codes for CANSDEATGNGNTIYF.

This clonotype was seen ten or more times. The chain recombines TRBV6-1 with TRBJ2-1, with D tentatively TRBD1 or TRBD2 (6 bases each). The CDR3 length is 13 residues. V was cut by 4 bases and J by 10 bases, with 14 bases left in between. Germline values: CDR1 MNHNS, CDR2 SASEGT. The CDR3 reads CASSAPGAGEQFF. In nucleotides, the CDR3 is TGTGCCAGCAGTGCCCCGGGGGCTGGGGAGCAGTTCTTC.

In its sample, this clonotype was seen many times. This chain connects TRBV2 to TRBJ1-5; unclear D gene. The CDR3 runs 13 residues. Germline loops: CDR1 SNHLY, CDR2 FYNNEI. V lost 3 bases to trimming and J lost 3 bases, with 6 bases between them. The CDR3 loop reads CASSEDHNQPQHF. CDR3 DNA: TGTGCCAGCAGTGAGGACCACAATCAGCCCCAGCATTTT.

By share of the sample, this clonotype is medium-sized (0.01 to 0.1%). The gene calls are TRBV5-1 and TRBJ2-3; 7 bases are shared with TRBD1. The CDR3 consists of 14 residues. CDR1 and CDR2 (germline): SGHRS, YFSETQ. V was pared by 4 bases and J by 3 bases, with 5 bases of the junction left unmatched. In nucleotides, the CDR3 is TGCGCCAGCAGCCGGGGACAGCGAACAGATACGCAGTATTTT. Translated: CASSRGQRTDTQYF. The full variable domain, its missing parts supplied by reference TRBV5-1 and TRBJ2-3, is KAGVTQTPRYLIKTRGQQVTLSCSPISGHRSVSWYQQTPGQGLQFLFEYFSETQRNKGNFPGRFSGRQFSNSRSEMNVSTLELGDSALYLCASSRGQRTDTQYFGPGTRLTVL.

The chain couples TRBV28 to TRBJ2-7; D gene uncertain. The germline CDR1 and CDR2 sequences are MDHEN and SYDVKM. V was clipped by 4 bases and J by 3 bases, with 13 bases between them. This CDR3 region has 14 residues. The CDR3 nucleotides read TGTGCCAGCAGTTCCTCCCCCCGAGGCTACGAGCAGTACTTC. Its translation: CASSSSPRGYEQYF. The full variable domain, completed using reference TRBV28 and TRBJ2-7, is DVKVTQSSRYLVKRTGEKVFLECVQDMDHENMFWYRQDPGLGLRLIYFSYDVKMKEKGDIPEGYSVSREKKERFSLILESASTNQTSMYLCASSSSPRGYEQYFGPGTRLTVT.

There are many counts of this clonotype. The chain couples TRBV20-1 to TRBJ1-2; D ambiguous. The V end lost 5 bases, the J end lost 6 bases, and 19 bases lay between the germline ends. The germline CDR1 and CDR2 sequences are DFQATT and SNEGSKA (reference sequence). The CDR3 is made up of 14 amino acids. CDR3 bases: TGCAGTGCTGCCCCTTCAGGTCGCGGCGATGGCTACACCTTC. Translated, it gives CSAAPSGRGDGYTF.

Only a few counts were recorded for this clonotype. The gene calls are TRBV6-1 and TRBJ1-5; D uncertain. Germline loops: CDR1 MNHNS, CDR2 SASEGT. V lost 7 bases and J 2 bases, leaving 15 bases between the germline ends. The CDR3 consists of 15 residues. The chain's CDR3 is CASNRRADRNQPQHF. DNA for the CDR3: TGTGCCAGCAATAGAAGGGCGGACCGCAATCAGCCCCAGCATTTT.

This clonotype was recorded many times. The J gene is TRBJ2-3, the V gene TRBV30; 7 nucleotides match TRBD1. In germline, CDR1 is GTSNPN, CDR2 SVGIG (reference sequence). This CDR3 region has 12 residues. V lost 3 bases, J lost 10 bases, and 7 bases stayed unmatched. CDR3 bases: TGTGCCTGGAGGTCTGGGACAGTGGCGCAGTATTTT. It encodes CAWRSGTVAQYF.

This clonotype was recorded many times. CDR3 residues: CASSPRSRLYEQYF. In nucleotides, the CDR3 is TGTGCCAGCAGTCCTAGGTCTCGACTGTACGAGCAGTACTTC. V usage is TRBV2 and J usage is TRBJ2-7; D is unresolved. Germline assignment: CDR1 SNHLY and CDR2 FYNNEI. This CDR3 is built from 14 residues. V was clipped by 5 bases and J by 4 bases, with 15 bases between them.